The rows below give T cell receptor beta chains drawn from one sample of a study of beta chain features in type 1 diabetes. Assay used: immunoSEQ multiplex PCR; TCRdb lists only in-frame clones, some missing. Of 200,000 to 250,000 clones listed, 14% are singletons. The sample consisted of naive CD4+ T cells from blood. Source of these receptors: a man aged 30-40 years with type 1 diabetes. Each CDR3 is given with its conserved first and last residue. The D gene is left open where the match is weak. A clone size is listed for some rows: how often the clone was seen (once, few, many), or a class if it is expanded.

>TRBJ1-4|NA|NA|16|TRBV7-6
TGTGCCAGCAGCTTGTCGGTCGCGGCCATTAATGAAAAACTGTTTTTT
CASSLSVAAINEKLFF
>TRBJ1-4|NA|NA|13|TRBV29-1
TGCAGCGTTGAGGTGGGGGCAGGTGAAAAACTGTTTTTT
CSVEVGAGEKLFF
>TRBJ2-3|NA|NA|16|TRBV5-4
TGTGCCATCCACCCTCTTCCACTAACTAGCACAGATACGCAGTATTTT
CAIHPLPLTSTDTQYF
>TRBJ1-2|NA|few|15|TRBV5-1
TGCGCCAGCAGCTTTTCGGCGGAACCTATGTCGGGCTACACCTTC
CASSFSAEPMSGYTF
>TRBJ2-1|NA|few|17|TRBV15
TGTGCCACCAGCAGAGAAGTGATGGGGGAGGTCCACAATGAGCAGTTCTTC
CATSREVMGEVHNEQFF
>TRBJ2-2|NA|NA|15|TRBV9
TGTGCCAGCAGCGTGGCGGGGATCGACACCGGGGAGCTGTTTTTT
CASSVAGIDTGELFF
>TRBJ1-2|TRBD1|NA|15|TRBV5-1
TGCGCCAGCAGCTTGTCGAGACAGGGGGCTGATGGCTACACCTTC
CASSLSRQGADGYTF
>TRBJ2-2|NA|NA|14|TRBV11-2
TGTGCCAGCAGCTTAGACTCGCGCACCGGGGAGCTGTTTTTT
CASSLDSRTGELFF
>TRBJ1-1|TRBD1|NA|14|TRBV11-1
TGTGCCAGCAGCCCAGGACAGGGAGGCACTGAAGCTTTCTTT
CASSPGQGGTEAFF
>TRBJ2-3|NA|few|11|TRBV27
TGTGCCAGCAGCCTCCGAGATACGCAGTATTTT
CASSLRDTQYF
>TRBJ2-3|TRBD1|NA|14|TRBV6-5
TGTGCCAGCAGGAAGACAGGGGGCACAGATACGCAGTATTTT
CASRKTGGTDTQYF